The TCR beta chain under discussion was sequenced for a study of T-cell reconstitution after alpha-beta-depleted transplantation in children (dated by TCRdb to 2015 to 2016). About the investigation overall: Using TCR repertoire profiling, the study quantitatively followed how T-cell immune reconstitution unfolded in children after TCRalphabeta/CD19-depleted allogeneic hematopoietic cell transplantation.

Interpreted using the paper, the treatment or condition label stands for: allogeneic hematopoietic cell transplantation with graft depleted of TCRalphabeta T cells and CD19 B cells. TCRalphabeta/CD19-depleted allogeneic hematopoietic cell grafts were given to the transplant recipients, all of whom were children. This clonotype has ten or more counts. Its cognate antigen has yet to be identified. The sample holds no much larger clone one base away, and base qualities are not on file. The full study reports these points: The frequencies of hyperexpanded clones fell over the following months, and after one year, T-cell counts and TCRbeta diversity were mostly attributed to newly produced T cells. The apparently early alphabetaT-cell count recovery about two months after transplant was reportedly dependent on only several hundred rapidly expanded clones derived from non-depleted graft cells. In some patients, the high TCRbeta diversity seen at day 60 was put down to recipient T cells and intrathymic progenitors that had survived conditioning.

CDR1 and CDR2 are drawn from the germline V gene: SQVTM, ANQGSEA. Trimming takes 7 bases off V and 5 bases off J; junction bases not matched to a gene: 4. From cysteine to phenylalanine, the CDR3 is 13 amino acids long. This entry keeps only the CDR3 DNA: 39 bases, framed from base 1. Library generation was performed with PCR. Sequenced using an Illumina HiSeq 2500. TCR libraries were prepared with molecular barcoding, using unique molecular identifiers to normalize TCRbeta repertoire quantification. TCRdb reanalyzed the raw reads on its own, using fastp at Q25 for trimming and MiXCR for clone calling, and kept in-frame beta chains. For every CDR3 protein sequence, its rows merge into one entry that carries the most common genes and DNA. This sample gives about a million distinct CDR3 sequences in total; about 29% of them show up just once. Around 30% of the sample is in the top ten clones.

The source was PBMCs, mostly from graft donor cells, collected 360 days after TCRalphabeta/CD19-depleted stem cell transplant. Recombination linked TRBV29-1 to TRBJ2-3, with TRBD2 matching 12 junction bases. This clonotype was obtained from a boy in the first two years of life who had a stem cell transplant for SCID, so the T cells may come from the graft donor. The DNA is TGCAGCGAGCTAGCGGGGGGGCGAGATACGCAGTATTTT. It is translated as CSELAGGRDTQYF.